This TCR beta chain is drawn from a study of shared clonotypes between healthy human individuals. Produced via immunoSEQ multiplex PCR; TCRdb's table is partial and in-frame only. This table has roughly 500,000 clones, around 74% appearing once. Only a few counts were recorded for this clone. Germline loops: CDR1 LNHDA, CDR2 SQIVND (reference sequence). CDR3 length: 14 amino acids. Trimming took 6 bases from V and 5 from J; bases not matched to a gene: 9. The sequence came from a woman in her 40s in good health. Some clones in this sample may be carry-over from other donors' samples. V usage is TRBV19 and J usage is TRBJ1-1; 7 nucleotides line up with TRBD1. Sequencing was done on a sample of PBMCs. The CDR3 reads CASRPQGGGTEAFF. CDR3 DNA: TGTGCCAGTAGGCCCCAGGGGGGAGGAACTGAAGCTTTCTTT.